Given below is one T cell receptor beta chain in context. The antigen remains unidentified. Germline assignment: CDR1 SQVTM and CDR2 ANQGSEA. V shed 2 bases, J shed 5 bases, and the junction held 9 bases outside the gene matches. CDR3 length: 15 amino acids. MiXCR was run by TCRdb on the 5' RACE reads, yielding one entry per CDR3 protein. Altogether some 200,000 distinct CDR3 sequences are present, 20% to 25% being singletons, with the ten largest covering roughly 24%. This record comes from a study of T-cell memory formation after mild COVID-19. Study information: TCR clusters were mostly confined to one donor each. The study's findings and limits: What remained unconfirmed was the SARS-CoV-2 specificity of second-wave clones peaking on day 37.

This TCR was recovered from an adult woman who had mild COVID-19 (a few samples of this study predate the infection). Cell type and time point are not known. J is TRBJ1-2 and V is TRBV29-1; 9 nucleotides match TRBD1. The specimen sequenced was PBMCs or a T cell subset sorted from them (not recorded which). The CDR3: CSVENRDRVGYGYTF. The CDR3 DNA follows: TGCAGCGTTGAAAACCGGGACAGGGTAGGGTATGGCTACACCTTC.